This TCR beta chain was sequenced during a study of T cells in Graves' hyperthyroidism and ophthalmopathy. Study in general: Prior to any treatment, at the point of initial diagnosis, peripheral blood was collected.

The CDR3 covers 13 residues. With 6 bases removed from V and 6 bases from J, the gap between germline ends came to 13 bases. Orbital computed tomography, thyroid ultrasound, serum thyroxine and TRAb, and clinical symptoms together informed the diagnoses. Study-wide results and caveats: Stable hyperthyroidism was separated from ophthalmopathy by a model based on 13 V-J features. Blood also contained most expanded thyroid clonotypes above 0.001.

TCR beta CDR3 region amplification was performed from RNA transcripts. HTBI primers were employed in a first-round RT-PCR of the TCR CDR3. TCRdb redid the calling of the multiplex PCR reads with MiXCR, one entry per CDR3 protein. The sample has 600,000 to 750,000 distinct CDR3 sequences; 15% to 20% are singletons. This clonotype was detected many times. Its antigen remains unidentified. This receptor was obtained from a man in his forties or fifties with Graves' hyperthyroidism. Sequenced input: blood. The V and J genes are TRBV12-3 or TRBV12-4 and TRBJ2-3; no firm D call. CDR3: CASRTSGSDTQYF. The CDR3 nucleotides read TGTGCCAGCAGGACCTCAGGTTCGGATACGCAGTATTTT.